A selection of T cell receptor beta chains follows, all from one sample in a study of CD8 T cells in ankylosing spondylitis. TCRdb re-called the 5' RACE reads through MiXCR, storing one row per CDR3 protein. This table holds about 100,000 distinct CDR3 sequences, roughly 8.3% found once. The source material was blood, either unsorted or a sorted T cell fraction (not recorded which). These receptors were taken from a male donor with ankylosing spondylitis or in good health (not recorded which). Each CDR3 is given with its conserved first and last residue. D genes are given only for firm matches. Only part of the rows carry a size: once, few, many, or a class if the clone is expanded.

V,size,J,D,CDR3,DNA
TRBV5-1,many,TRBJ2-3,TRBD2,CASSLAGYRADTQYF,TGCGCCAGCAGCTTAGCGGGATATAGGGCAGATACGCAGTATTTT
TRBV7-9,.,TRBJ2-1,TRBD2,CASSLSSGNEQFF,TGTGCCAGCAGCCTTTCTAGCGGCAATGAGCAGTTCTTC
TRBV7-2,many,TRBJ1-2,.,CASSFPGVGGYTF,TGTGCCAGCAGCTTCCCCGGGGTGGGCGGCTACACCTTC
TRBV7-6,many,TRBJ1-2,TRBD1,CASSSPPTGDYGYTF,TGTGCCAGCAGCTCCCCACCGACAGGGGACTATGGCTACACCTTC
TRBV12-3/TRBV12-4,many,TRBJ2-3,TRBD2,CASSFPSLAGIDTQYF,TGTGCCAGCAGTTTCCCGTCGCTAGCGGGAATAGATACGCAGTATTTT
TRBV4-3,few,TRBJ2-3,.,CASSSLPGAGDTQYF,TGCGCCAGCAGCTCCCTGCCGGGGGCGGGAGATACGCAGTATTTT
TRBV2,many,TRBJ1-6,.,CASSERSRLNSPLHF,TGTGCCAGCAGTGAACGAAGTCGCCTTAATTCACCCCTCCACTTT
TRBV10-3,many,TRBJ2-6,.,CAISPTPDPGANVLTF,TGTGCCATCAGTCCCACTCCGGATCCTGGGGCCAACGTCCTGACTTTC
TRBV5-5,many,TRBJ2-7,.,CASSLEGSLYEQYF,TGTGCCAGCAGCTTGGAAGGGAGTCTCTACGAGCAGTACTTC
TRBV10-3,.,TRBJ1-2,TRBD1,CAVTGAAVGYTF,TGTGCCGTTACAGGGGCCGCTGTTGGCTACACCTTC
TRBV7-9,few,TRBJ1-1,.,CASSLVGGGPMNTEAFF,TGTGCCAGCAGCTTAGTTGGAGGGGGACCGATGAACACTGAAGCTTTCTTT
TRBV7-2,many,TRBJ2-7,TRBD2,CASSLRLAGVRSYEQYF,TGTGCCAGCAGCTTAAGGCTAGCGGGAGTAAGGTCCTACGAGCAGTACTTC
TRBV4-1,many,TRBJ1-4,TRBD1,CASSQGWKGAVDEKLFF,TGCGCCAGCAGCCAAGGCTGGAAGGGGGCTGTAGATGAAAAACTGTTTTTT
TRBV10-3,many,TRBJ1-1,.,CAISGGNTEAFF,TGTGCCATCAGTGGGGGGAACACTGAAGCTTTCTTT
TRBV25-1,many,TRBJ2-1,.,CASSEFGEQFF,TGTGCCAGCAGTGAGTTCGGTGAGCAGTTCTTC
TRBV10-3,many,TRBJ2-2,.,CAISEGLESRAGELFF,TGTGCCATCAGTGAGGGATTGGAGTCTAGGGCCGGGGAGCTGTTTTTT
TRBV20-1,many,TRBJ2-1,.,CSALRIGHNEQFF,TGCAGTGCTCTACGTATTGGCCACAATGAGCAGTTCTTC
TRBV6-2/TRBV6-3,many,TRBJ2-3,TRBD2,CASRLRLAGIINTQYF,TGTGCCAGCAGACTCCGACTAGCGGGGATTATAAATACGCAGTATTTT
TRBV21-1,few,TRBJ1-1,.,CASSLQAEAFF,TGTGCCAGCAGCCTCCAGGCCGAAGCTTTCTTT
TRBV18,many,TRBJ2-2,TRBD2,CASSPSSGGPNTGELFF,TGTGCCAGCTCACCATCTAGCGGGGGTCCGAACACCGGGGAGCTGTTTTTT
TRBV19,many,TRBJ1-1,.,CASSIGGNTEAFF,TGTGCCAGTAGTATAGGAGGAAACACTGAAGCTTTCTTT
TRBV6-6,many,TRBJ1-2,.,CASSNRGGSGYTF,TGTGCCAGCAGTAACCGGGGGGGAAGCGGCTACACCTTC
TRBV7-2,many,TRBJ2-4,.,CASSLDSGVGNIQYF,TGTGCCAGCAGCTTAGACTCGGGGGTCGGGAACATTCAGTACTTC
TRBV4-3,.,TRBJ2-4,.,CASSQGAPARVLGNIQYF,TGCGCCAGCAGCCAAGGAGCCCCGGCGCGTGTATTAGGGAACATTCAGTACTTC
TRBV27,many,TRBJ2-7,TRBD2,CASSTDRPTSGGAVSYEQYF,TGTGCCAGCAGTACGGATAGACCGACTAGCGGGGGGGCCGTCTCCTACGAGCAGTACTTC
TRBV29-1,many,TRBJ2-4,.,CSVGRARDIQYF,TGCAGCGTGGGCAGGGCTAGGGACATTCAGTACTTC
TRBV5-5,many,TRBJ2-7,.,CASSLGSLAYEQYF,TGTGCCAGCAGCTTAGGCTCTCTGGCCTACGAGCAGTACTTC
TRBV6-6,many,TRBJ1-4,.,CASRQGFEKLFF,TGTGCCAGCAGACAGGGTTTTGAAAAACTGTTTTTT
TRBV3-1,many,TRBJ2-5,.,CASSQELGGWETQYF,TGTGCCAGCAGCCAAGAACTAGGAGGTTGGGAGACCCAGTACTTC
TRBV4-1,many,TRBJ1-5,.,CASSLPVEGLENQPQHF,TGCGCCAGCAGCCTACCCGTTGAGGGTTTGGAGAATCAGCCCCAGCATTTT
TRBV3-1,.,TRBJ1-1,TRBD1,CTFSPGQGAEWNTEAFF,TGTACCTTCAGTCCGGGACAGGGGGCCGAGTGGAACACTGAAGCTTTCTTT
TRBV2,.,TRBJ2-6,.,CASRENSGANVLTF,TGTGCCAGCAGGGAGAACTCTGGGGCCAACGTCCTGACTTTC
TRBV7-9,many,TRBJ2-1,.,CASSPTNTLYNEQFF,TGTGCCAGCAGCCCGACTAACACCCTCTACAATGAGCAGTTCTTC
TRBV7-7,.,TRBJ2-5,.,CASRCSGQETQYF,TGTGCTAGCAGGTGCAGCGGGCAAGAGACCCAGTACTTC
TRBV20-1,.,TRBJ2-3,.,CSARGSLLARTDTQYF,TGCAGTGCTAGAGGGAGTTTGCTAGCGCGAACAGATACGCAGTATTTT
TRBV7-8,few,TRBJ2-2,.,CASSEGTVDTGELFF,TGTGCCAGCAGCGAGGGAACGGTGGACACCGGGGAGCTGTTTTTT
TRBV13,many,TRBJ2-5,TRBD1,CASSSLDRGHQETQYF,TGTGCCAGCAGCTCACTGGACAGGGGCCACCAAGAGACCCAGTACTTC
TRBV11-1,few,TRBJ1-2,.,CASSPVPGANFRQTNYGYTF,TGTGCCAGCAGCCCAGTTCCCGGGGCGAATTTTCGGCAAACTAACTATGGCTACACCTTC
TRBV29-1,.,TRBJ1-1,.,CSVEDLARTEAFF,TGCAGCGTTGAAGATCTTGCCCGGACTGAAGCTTTCTTT
TRBV6-2/TRBV6-3,many,TRBJ2-6,.,CAAGTTGSGANVLTF,TGTGCCGCGGGGACCACGGGGTCCGGGGCCAACGTCCTGACTTTC
TRBV6-2/TRBV6-3,many,TRBJ2-3,.,CASSYRADTQYF,TGTGCCAGCAGTTACAGGGCCGATACGCAGTATTTT
TRBV11-3,.,TRBJ2-7,.,CASSFEGGEQYF,TGTGCCAGCAGCTTTGAAGGGGGCGAGCAGTACTTC
TRBV7-2,.,TRBJ2-5,.,CASSLARERDQYF,TGTGCCAGCAGCTTAGCTAGGGAAAGGGACCAGTACTTC
TRBV5-1,many,TRBJ2-5,TRBD2,CASSYAGLAGGETQYF,TGCGCCAGCAGCTATGCGGGACTAGCGGGAGGAGAGACCCAGTACTTC
TRBV28,.,TRBJ2-7,.,CASSFRGAGYEQYF,TGTGCCAGCAGTTTTCGGGGCGCGGGCTACGAGCAGTACTTC
TRBV11-2,many,TRBJ2-7,TRBD1,CASSLVLGTGFYEQYF,TGTGCCAGCAGCTTAGTGTTGGGGACAGGGTTCTACGAGCAGTACTTC
TRBV19,many,TRBJ1-2,TRBD1,CATQTGVYGYTF,TGTGCCACCCAGACAGGGGTCTATGGCTACACCTTC
TRBV6-2/TRBV6-3,.,TRBJ2-3,TRBD2,CASTSREADKPQYF,TGTGCCAGCACCTCCCGGGAGGCGGATAAGCCCCAGTATTTT
TRBV7-2,many,TRBJ2-2,TRBD1,CASSPGTGYTGELFF,TGTGCCAGCAGCCCCGGGACAGGGTACACCGGGGAGCTGTTTTTT
TRBV25-1,few,TRBJ2-3,TRBD2,CASSAYGGSTDTQYF,TGTGCCAGCAGTGCCTACGGGGGGAGCACAGATACGCAGTATTTT
TRBV7-2,many,TRBJ2-7,TRBD2,CASSQLSGQQYEQYF,TGTGCCAGCAGTCAACTTAGCGGGCAACAATACGAGCAGTACTTC
TRBV10-3,many,TRBJ2-1,.,CATQPGPGNEQFF,TGTGCCACACAACCGGGCCCCGGCAATGAGCAGTTCTTC
TRBV4-2,many,TRBJ2-2,.,CASSQDLGNTGELFF,TGTGCCAGCAGCCAAGATCTGGGGAACACCGGGGAGCTGTTTTTT
TRBV6-6,many,TRBJ2-7,.,CASSYRDIEQYF,TGTGCCAGCAGTTATAGGGACATCGAGCAGTACTTC